This TCR beta chain was captured by sequencing in a study of glioma-infiltrating T cells after dendritic cell vaccination. Time point indicated: after dendritic cell vaccination, including at tumor progression/relapse. PBMC sampling occurred before vaccination, two weeks after the third dose, and at progression. The V end was cut by 7 bases, the J end by 1 base, with 10 bases between. This CDR3 is built from 14 residues. Looked up from germline, CDR1 is LGHNT and CDR2 is FRNRAP. The immunoSEQ assay amplified TCRB CDR3 from up to about 2 ug DNA. Assay: immunoSEQ multiplex PCR; the TCRdb copy retains only in-frame clones and omits some. The table lists tens of thousands of clones, roughly 87% of them singletons.

The sequencing used blood, collected after dendritic cell vaccination. The V call is TRBV12-5, the J call TRBJ2-2, with D unclear. The TCR was taken from a human donor with glioblastoma. CDR3 DNA: TGTGCTAGTGCCCCGGTTGGGAACACCGGGGAGCTGTTTTTT. This gives the protein CASAPVGNTGELFF.